This T cell receptor beta chain stems from a study of blood T cell repertoires in COVID-19. Data came from immunoSEQ multiplex PCR; TCRdb stores just in-frame clones and leaves some out. The sample consists of 210,000 or so clones, approximately 79% of them appearing once. V lost 1 base and J 7 bases, leaving 13 bases between the germline ends. The CDR3 consists of 14 residues. The germline V gene encodes CDR1 LGHNA and CDR2 YNFKEQ. This TCR derives from a man in his fifties or sixties who had recovered from COVID-19. The J gene is TRBJ1-1, the V gene TRBV4-2; D is uncertain. The source material was peripheral blood. The CDR3 loop is CASSQGPGRSEAFF. The CDR3 region has the DNA TGTGCCAGCAGCCAAGGGCCCGGTAGGAGTGAAGCTTTCTTT.